The following is a T cell receptor (beta chain) sequence with its context. What it binds is not known. The sample belongs to a study of cytomegalovirus exposure and HLA in healthy donors. Study-level results: Reportedly, fewer N-insertions than the 666-donor mean appeared in an Asian-associated ancestry cluster in a later analysis. The study carried out a later analysis of TCR beta sequences. It associated some 17,000 of them with specific HLA alleles at a false discovery rate of 0.05.

The PCR made use of 60 Vbeta and 13 Jbeta primers. Data came from immunoSEQ multiplex PCR; TCRdb stores just in-frame clones and leaves some out. The sample yields tens of thousands of clones, over 70% seen once. The source is a young man in good health and CMV-seronegative. The sample consisted of PBMCs.

CDR3 residues: CASSQDRRLSTDTQYF. The CDR3 DNA reads as TGTGCCAGCAGCCAAGATCGAAGACTTAGCACAGATACGCAGTATTTT. The rearrangement links TRBV4-2 to TRBJ2-3; D unresolved. V shed 0 bases and J shed 0 bases, with 10 bases lying between them. From germline, CDR1 is LGHNA and CDR2 YNFKEQ. The CDR3 covers 16 residues.